The 17 T cell receptor beta chains listed next were all sequenced from one sample in a study of blood T cell repertoires in COVID-19. Assay: immunoSEQ multiplex PCR; the TCRdb copy retains only in-frame clones and omits some. The data show fewer than 300,000 clones, approximately 90% seen once. Sequenced material: peripheral blood. The receptors were sampled from a woman younger than 45 with COVID-19, enrolled during active disease.

The chain carries TRBV7-9 and TRBJ2-7; 8 positions match TRBD1. CDR3 length equals 14 residues. CDR1 is SEHNR, CDR2 FQNEAQ, per germline (reference sequence). The ends lost 5 bases at V and 3 bases at J; junction bases unmatched: 6. CDR3 region: CASSPRTGYYEQYF. CDR3 in DNA: TGTGCCAGCAGCCCCAGGACAGGGTACTACGAGCAGTACTTC.

The chain links TRBV5-1 to TRBJ1-3; 10 bases agree with TRBD1. V was clipped by 4 bases and J by 2 bases; unmatched bases: 6. Germline CDR1 is SGHRS and CDR2 is YFSETQ. There are 16 residues in the CDR3. This chain's CDR3 is CASSLNGQGAGNTIYF. The DNA for the CDR3 is TGCGCCAGCAGCCTAAACGGACAGGGGGCTGGAAACACCATATATTTT.

The rearrangement uses TRBV11-2 and TRBJ1-2; the D gene is possibly TRBD1 (5 bases). The germline V gene has CDR1 SGHAT and CDR2 FQNNGV. Trimming pared 2 bases from V and 2 bases from J, leaving 9 bases between. The CDR3 runs 14 residues. The CDR3 here is CASSLSRQNYGYTF. The CDR3 DNA is TGTGCCAGCAGCTTATCCCGACAGAACTATGGCTACACCTTC.

The rearrangement uses TRBV6-1 and TRBJ2-7; D is unclear. Germline assignment: CDR1 MNHNS and CDR2 SASEGT. This CDR3 has 17 amino acids. Trimming shortened V by 4 bases and J by 3 bases, and 22 bases separated the two germline ends. Here the CDR3 reads CASSALSRDPRLYEQYF. CDR3 sequence (DNA): TGTGCCAGCAGTGCCCTTTCTCGCGACCCTAGGCTCTACGAGCAGTACTTC.

V gene TRBV5-1 combines with J gene TRBJ1-2; D is unclear. Trimming took off 0 bases at V and 4 bases at J, with 13 bases between the two ends. This CDR3 spans 15 amino acids. Germline V lookup: CDR1 SGHRS, CDR2 YFSETQ. The CDR3 nucleotides are TGCGCCAGCAGCTTGGAACGGGGTTCCGGCTATGGCTACACCTTC. Translating it yields CASSLERGSGYGYTF. Based on the CDR3 plus reference TRBV5-1 and TRBJ1-2, the full variable domain is KAGVTQTPRYLIKTRGQQVTLSCSPISGHRSVSWYQQTPGQGLQFLFEYFSETQRNKGNFPGRFSGRQFSNSRSEMNVSTLELGDSALYLCASSLERGSGYGYTFGSGTRLTVV.

This clone turned up a few times. The chain has TRBV5-4 and TRBJ1-2; weak D call: TRBD1 (6 bases). The CDR3 is made up of 16 amino acids. CDR1 and CDR2 from the germline V gene are SGHNT and YYREEE (reference sequence). Trimming shortened V by 6 bases and J by 5 bases, and 23 bases separated the two germline ends. CDR3: CASTPGGGERTYGYTF. CDR3 DNA sequence: TGTGCCAGCACCCCGGGAGGGGGGGAGAGAACTTATGGCTACACCTTC.

This chain links TRBV28 with TRBJ1-1; 8 bases are a match to TRBD1. Trimming took 5 bases from V and 5 from J; bases not matched to a gene: 7. This CDR3 comprises 14 residues. CDR1 is MDHEN and CDR2 is SYDVKM in the germline V gene. The CDR3 bases are TGTGCCAGCAGTGACAGGGGCAGGTGGACTGAAGCTTTCTTT. As protein: CASSDRGRWTEAFF. Filled out from reference TRBV28 and TRBJ1-1, the complete variable domain reads DVKVTQSSRYLVKRTGEKVFLECVQDMDHENMFWYRQDPGLGLRLIYFSYDVKMKEKGDIPEGYSVSREKKERFSLILESASTNQTSMYLCASSDRGRWTEAFFGQGTRLTVV.

V and J are TRBV9 and TRBJ1-1; D gene uncertain. The CDR3 totals 15 residues. V was cut by 0 bases and J by 8 bases, with 17 bases left in between. From germline, CDR1 is SGDLS and CDR2 YYNGEE. DNA for the CDR3: TGTGCCAGCAGCGTAGATCCCTCGAGCGGAAGCGAAGCTTTCTTT. Translation: CASSVDPSSGSEAFF.

The V and J genes are TRBV3-1 (or the pseudogene TRBV3-2) and TRBJ2-1; 10 positions match TRBD2. CDR3 length equals 15 residues. Germline V gives CDR1 LGHDT, CDR2 YNNKEL (reference sequence). The J segment lost 9 bases and the V segment lost 4 bases, leaving 9 bases of the junction unmatched. CDR3 DNA sequence: TGTGCCAGCAGCCCGTATAGCGGGAGGTACGGTGAGCAGTTCTTC. This translates into CASSPYSGRYGEQFF.

The J gene is TRBJ1-2, the V gene TRBV21-1; TRBD1 is the table's D call and was not checked against the DNA. TRBV21-1 counts as a pseudogene. This CDR3 comprises 16 residues. CDR3: CASSAQTGEANYGYTF. CDR3 coding DNA: TGTGCCAGCAGCGCTCAGACAGGGGAAGCTAACTATGGCTACACCTTC.

The J gene is TRBJ2-2, the V gene TRBV7-6; maybe TRBD1 (7 bases). The CDR3 length is 16 residues. Germline CDR1 SGHVS, CDR2 FNYEAQ. The V and J ends lost 5 bases and 5 bases respectively, with 18 bases between them. DNA of the CDR3: TGTGCCAGCAGCCTTAGTACCCCAGGGGGGACCGGGGAGCTGTTTTTT. Its translation: CASSLSTPGGTGELFF.

This clone has more than one count but fewer than ten. The sample carries other DNA sequences with the same CDR3. The chain is built from TRBV5-1 and TRBJ2-7; TRBD1 agrees at 7 bases. Per germline, CDR1 SGHRS and CDR2 YFSETQ. After removal of 5 bases from V and 0 bases from J, the junction contained 2 bases not matched to a gene. This CDR3 contains 13 residues. Written as DNA, the CDR3 is TGCGCCAGCAGACAGGGGAGCTCCTACGAGCAGTACTTC. Translation gives CASRQGSSYEQYF. The variable domain in full, with the rest retrieved from reference TRBV5-1 and TRBJ2-7, is KAGVTQTPRYLIKTRGQQVTLSCSPISGHRSVSWYQQTPGQGLQFLFEYFSETQRNKGNFPGRFSGRQFSNSRSEMNVSTLELGDSALYLCASRQGSSYEQYFGPGTRLTVT.

The chain has TRBV29-1 and TRBJ2-3; 10 nucleotides match TRBD1. V lost 2 bases to trimming and J lost 0 bases; unmatched junction nucleotides: 8. CDR1 is SQVTM and CDR2 is ANQGSEA in the germline V gene. The CDR3 has 17 residues. CDR3 protein: CSVEIGGQGLSTDTQYF. As DNA, the CDR3 is TGCAGCGTTGAAATAGGGGGACAGGGGCTTAGCACAGATACGCAGTATTTT.

The chain combines TRBV15 with TRBJ2-3; TRBD2 aligns across 9 bases. The germline V gene encodes CDR1 LNHNV and CDR2 YYDKDF (reference sequence). This CDR3 spans 16 amino acids. V lost 0 bases, J lost 4 bases, and 5 bases stayed unmatched. CDR3 DNA: TGTGCCACCAGCAGAGATGGCGGGAGGGGGGCAGATACGCAGTATTTT. Its translation is CATSRDGGRGADTQYF. Full variable domain (outside the CDR3, taken from reference TRBV15 and TRBJ2-3): DAMVIQNPRYQVTQFGKPVTLSCSQTLNHNVMYWYQQKSSQAPKLLFHYYDKDFNNEADTPDNFQSRRPNTSFCFLDIRSPGLGDTAMYLCATSRDGGRGADTQYFGPGTRLTVL.

This chain connects TRBV19 to TRBJ1-2; TRBD1 might be the D (6 bases). This CDR3 spans 13 amino acids. Trimming removed 3 bases at V and 4 bases at J, with 9 bases between. CDR1 and CDR2 (germline): LNHDA, SQIVND (reference sequence). In DNA, the CDR3 is TGTGCCAGTAGTATCGACAGGTCCTATGGCTACACCTTC. Translation gives CASSIDRSYGYTF.

J is TRBJ1-4 and V is TRBV3-1 (or the pseudogene TRBV3-2); unclear D gene. This CDR3 is built from 16 residues. V lost 1 base and J lost 7, with 16 bases in between. Germline CDR1 is LGHDT and CDR2 is YNNKEL (reference sequence). The DNA of the CDR3 is TGTGCCAGCAGCCAAGGTGGAGGTACAGCTAGTGAAAAACTGTTTTTT. Its protein product is CASSQGGGTASEKLFF.

The chain joins TRBV5-4 to TRBJ2-3; D might be TRBD1 (5 bases). Trimming took 4 bases from V and 2 from J, leaving 17 bases between them. The V gene's germline CDR1 is SGHNT and CDR2 YYREEE (reference sequence). The CDR3 contains 16 residues. The chain's CDR3 is CASSMRRGQNTDTQYF. The CDR3 DNA is TGTGCCAGCAGCATGAGACGCGGACAAAACACAGATACGCAGTATTTT. The full variable domain, completed using reference TRBV5-4 and TRBJ2-3, is ETGVTQSPTHLIKTRGQQVTLRCSSQSGHNTVSWYQQALGQGPQFIFQYYREEENGRGNFPPRFSGLQFPNYSSELNVNALELDDSALYLCASSMRRGQNTDTQYFGPGTRLTVL.